The clone carrying this T cell receptor beta chain was detected only once. Germline lookup yields CDR1 SGHRS and CDR2 YFSETQ. This CDR3 contains 14 residues. V lost 4 bases and J lost 5; bases outside the gene matches: 6. This sample is part of a study of cytomegalovirus exposure and HLA in healthy donors. The PCR used 60 Vbeta and 13 Jbeta primers. TCRdb's copy holds only in-frame clones and misses some; the assay was immunoSEQ multiplex PCR. The table includes over 100,000 clones, roughly four fifths detected once. This clonotype originated in a woman in her twenties or thirties in good health and CMV-seropositive. The sequencing sample was made of PBMCs. The V and J genes are TRBV5-1 and TRBJ2-7; 10 positions agree with TRBD1. CDR3 sequence (DNA): TGCGCCAGCAGCGAGACCGGGACAGGGGACGAGCAGTACTTC. Its translation: CASSETGTGDEQYF.